This T cell receptor (beta chain) stems from a study of shared clonotypes between healthy human individuals. In its sample, this clone was seen many times. Sequenced by immunoSEQ multiplex PCR; TCRdb stores in-frame clones only, minus some. The table lists fewer than 1.4 million clones, approximately 80% of them singletons. The sequence came from a man aged 18 to 30 in good health. Some clones in this sample may be carry-over from other donors' samples. The sequencing input was memory CD4+ T cells from PBMCs. Subset noted: CD45RA-negative fraction.

The CDR3 loop reads CATSRDLAGRSYGYTF. As DNA, the CDR3 is TGTGCCACCAGCAGAGATCTGGCAGGGAGGAGCTATGGCTACACCTTC. The gene calls are TRBV15 and TRBJ1-2; tentative D call: TRBD1 (5 bases). Germline V lookup: CDR1 LNHNV, CDR2 YYDKDF (reference sequence). The CDR3 has 16 residues. Trimming took 0 bases from V and 4 from J, leaving 15 bases between them. The entire variable domain, with the rest obtained from reference TRBV15 and TRBJ1-2, is as follows: DAMVIQNPRYQVTQFGKPVTLSCSQTLNHNVMYWYQQKSSQAPKLLFHYYDKDFNNEADTPDNFQSRRPNTSFCFLDIRSPGLGDTAMYLCATSRDLAGRSYGYTFGSGTRLTVV.